The 19 T cell receptor beta chains below come from one sample, sequenced in a study of shared clonotypes between healthy human individuals. Measured with immunoSEQ multiplex PCR; TCRdb has only the in-frame clones, and not every one. The sample records approximately 980,000 clones, over 60% being singletons. Sequences were obtained from memory CD4+ T cells sorted from blood. Subset in this sample: CD45RA-negative fraction. These receptors originate from a young man in good health.

The genes are TRBV23-1 and TRBJ2-1, with a tentative D call TRBD2 (6 bases). TRBV23-1 is an open reading frame whose function is uncertain. Trimming took 6 bases from V and 0 from J, leaving 18 bases between them. The CDR3 extends over 17 amino acids. The CDR3 region is CASRLRDSRSSYNEQFF. In nucleotides, the CDR3 is TGCGCCAGCAGACTACGGGACTCCAGGAGCTCCTACAATGAGCAGTTCTTC.

V and J are TRBV29-1 and TRBJ2-6; no clear D gene. With 2 bases removed from V and 0 bases from J, the gap between germline ends came to 5 bases. Germline V gene sequence: CDR1 SQVTM, CDR2 ANQGSEA. CDR3 length: 14 amino acids. Written as DNA, the CDR3 is TGCAGCGTTGAATACAGCTCTGGGGCCAACGTCCTGACTTTC. Translating it yields CSVEYSSGANVLTF.

The chain employs TRBV4-1 and TRBJ1-2; no clear D. The CDR3 spans 14 residues. Between the trimmed V and J ends, which lost 3 bases and 4 bases, there was a span of 12 bases. Germline CDR1 MGHRA, CDR2 YSYEKL. The CDR3 coding sequence is TGCGCCAGCAGCCAGAACCGAAAGACCTATGGCTACACCTTC. It codes for CASSQNRKTYGYTF.

The CDR3 is CASSFQGGYTF. The CDR3, as DNA: TGTGCCAGCAGCTTCCAAGGTGGCTACACCTTC. This chain connects TRBV7-2 to TRBJ1-2; D uncertain. Germline lookup yields CDR1 SGHTA and CDR2 FQGNSA. With 3 bases removed from V and 7 bases from J, the gap between germline ends came to 6 bases. CDR3 size: 11 residues.

This chain uses TRBV10-2 with TRBJ2-5; the D gene is possibly TRBD1 (5 bases). V was cut by 5 bases and J by 1 base, with 8 bases left in between. CDR3 length equals 13 residues. Germline V gene lookup returns CDR1 WSHSY and CDR2 SAAADI. The CDR3 here is CASSFQGQETQYF. CDR3 bases: TGCGCCAGCAGTTTCCAGGGCCAAGAGACCCAGTACTTC.

The rearrangement links TRBV28 to TRBJ2-6, with 7 bases identical to TRBD1. V lost 6 bases, J lost 0 bases, and 23 bases stayed unmatched. This CDR3 spans 22 amino acids. Germline V CDR1 and CDR2: MDHEN, SYDVKM. The DNA of the CDR3 is TGTGCCAGCAGGATGATATCACCGGACAGGCCTGACAGGTTCTCTGGGGCCAACGTCCTGACTTTC. Its translation is CASRMISPDRPDRFSGANVLTF.

The table lists this clone with a few counts. The J gene is TRBJ2-3, the V gene TRBV18, with D uncertain. V lost 3 bases, J lost 2 bases, and 12 bases lay in between. The CDR3 consists of 15 residues. The V gene's germline CDR1 is KGHSH and CDR2 LQKENI. The CDR3 coding sequence is TGTGCCAGCTCACCCCCTTCGACCCCCACAGATACGCAGTATTTT. This encodes CASSPPSTPTDTQYF.

The genes are TRBV5-1 and TRBJ1-2; maybe TRBD1 (5 bases). The germline V gene has CDR1 SGHRS and CDR2 YFSETQ. V lost 2 bases and J lost 4, with 15 bases in between. The CDR3 covers 15 residues. Written as DNA, the CDR3 is TGCGCCAGCAGCTTACTAGTAGGGGAGGGCTATGGCTACACCTTC. Translating gives CASSLLVGEGYGYTF.

The chain has TRBV29-1 and TRBJ1-1, with no clear D. V was clipped by 5 bases and J by 1 base, with 11 bases between them. In germline, CDR1 is SQVTM, CDR2 ANQGSEA. The CDR3 covers 13 residues. CDR3: CSVFGTKNTEAFF. The CDR3 DNA is TGCAGCGTTTTCGGCACGAAGAACACTGAAGCTTTCTTT.

CDR3 region: CASSQGQGGQETQYF. The CDR3, as DNA: TGTGCCAGCAGCCAAGGACAGGGGGGCCAAGAGACCCAGTACTTC. The V and J genes are TRBV4-2 and TRBJ2-5; 9 bases align to TRBD1. Trimming removed 1 base from V and 1 base from J; junction bases left unmatched: 1. CDR1 is LGHNA and CDR2 is YNFKEQ in the germline V gene. This CDR3 is built from 15 residues.

The rearrangement joins TRBV11-3 to TRBJ2-3; 7 nucleotides line up with TRBD2. The CDR3 runs to 14 residues. V lost 3 bases, J lost 3 bases, and 3 bases stayed unmatched. Germline V lookup: CDR1 SGHNT, CDR2 YENEEA. The CDR3 loop reads CASSLGLLTDTQYF. Here the CDR3 DNA reads TGTGCCAGCAGCTTGGGACTACTGACAGATACGCAGTATTTT.

The rearrangement links TRBV10-3 to TRBJ1-5; 10 positions agree with TRBD1. This CDR3 region has 16 residues. CDR1 is ENHRY and CDR2 is SYGVKD in the germline V gene. Trimming removed 4 bases from V and 4 bases from J; junction bases left unmatched: 7. CDR3 nucleotide sequence: TGTGCCATCAGTGCTGGACAGGGGGGAGCAAATCAGCCCCAGCATTTT. It translates to CAISAGQGGANQPQHF.

The V gene is TRBV7-3, the J gene TRBJ2-7, with TRBD1 identical over 9 bases. Germline V gene lookup returns CDR1 SGHTA and CDR2 FQGTGA. V gave up 5 bases and J gave up 6 bases; unmatched junction bases: 5. This CDR3 contains 13 residues. This chain's CDR3 is CASSRDREGEQYF. As DNA, the CDR3 is TGTGCCAGCAGCCGGGACAGGGAGGGCGAGCAGTACTTC.

This clone was found once. The chain employs TRBV6-1 and TRBJ2-1; D may be TRBD2 (7 bases). V gave up 6 bases and J gave up 9 bases, with 9 bases separating them. Germline assignment: CDR1 MNHNS and CDR2 SASEGT. This CDR3 is 11 amino acids long. The CDR3 region is CASRGGGEQFF. The CDR3 region has the DNA TGTGCCAGCAGGGGAGGGGGTGAGCAGTTCTTC.

The genes are TRBV6-5 and TRBJ1-2, with D maybe TRBD1 (5 bases). From germline, CDR1 is MNHEY and CDR2 SVGAGI. V lost 7 bases and J lost 7, with 22 bases in between. The CDR3 is made up of 15 amino acids. The CDR3, as DNA: TGTGCCAGCACCATGGCAGGTCCCCCTCAGGGTGGCTACACCTTC. Protein: CASTMAGPPQGGYTF.

The chain uses TRBV9 and TRBJ1-3, with D unclear. The V gene lost 1 base and the J gene lost 2 bases, with 7 bases spanning the gap. Germline CDR1 reads SGDLS; CDR2 reads YYNGEE. The CDR3 is 14 amino acids. The CDR3 loop is CASSVWETGNTIYF. CDR3 nucleotide sequence: TGTGCCAGCAGCGTATGGGAGACTGGAAACACCATATATTTT.

The chain carries TRBV2 and TRBJ2-5; 8 nucleotides match TRBD2. The germline CDR1 and CDR2 sequences are SNHLY and FYNNEI. The CDR3 has 17 amino acids. Trimming cost V 3 bases and J 5 bases; bases outside gene matches: 14. The CDR3 sequence: CASSDFFLLAGLETQYF. CDR3 DNA: TGTGCCAGCAGTGATTTTTTCTTATTAGCGGGATTGGAGACCCAGTACTTC.

The chain joins TRBV18 to TRBJ1-2, with no clear D. This CDR3 is built from 15 residues. Germline V lookup: CDR1 KGHSH, CDR2 LQKENI. Trimming pared 0 bases from V and 2 bases from J, leaving 10 bases between. CDR3 nucleotide sequence: TGTGCCAGCTCACCACCCCTTCCGACCAACTATGGCTACACCTTC. Protein: CASSPPLPTNYGYTF. Full variable domain (remainder filled in from reference TRBV18 and TRBJ1-2): NAGVMQNPRHLVRRRGQEARLRCSPMKGHSHVYWYRQLPEEGLKFMVYLQKENIIDESGMPKERFSAEFPKEGPSILRIQQVVRGDSAAYFCASSPPLPTNYGYTFGSGTRLTVV.

This chain links TRBV6-4 with TRBJ2-3, with TRBD1 matching 7 bases. CDR1 MRHNA and CDR2 SNTAGT come from the germline V gene. The length of the CDR3 is 14 residues. The V gene end was trimmed by 5 bases and the J gene end by 3 bases; junction bases not matched to a gene: 5. CDR3 region: CASSQTGLTDTQYF. CDR3 DNA sequence: TGTGCCAGCAGTCAGACAGGGTTGACAGATACGCAGTATTTT.